The next 4 T cell receptor beta chains were all read from a single sample in a study of cytomegalovirus exposure and HLA in healthy donors. The protocol was immunoSEQ multiplex PCR, while the TCRdb copy is restricted to in-frame clones and leaves out a portion. The sample lists about 160,000 clones; 80% to 90% were seen once. The source material was PBMCs. These receptors all come from a woman aged 30 to 39 in good health and CMV-seronegative.

This sequence joins TRBV9 and TRBJ2-5, with D perhaps being TRBD1 or TRBD2 (5 bases each). The CDR3 contains 15 residues. Germline CDR1 reads SGDLS; CDR2 reads YYNGEE. V lost 4 bases and J lost 2, with 15 bases in between. CDR3 nucleotides: TGTGCCAGCAGCCCATATGGGGGATTACAAGAGACCCAGTACTTC. Its protein is CASSPYGGLQETQYF. The full variable domain, in which reference TRBV9 and TRBJ2-5 provide the parts outside the CDR3, is DSGVTQTPKHLITATGQRVTLRCSPRSGDLSVYWYQQSLDQGLQFLIQYYNGEERAKGNILERFSAQQFPDLHSELNLSSLELGDSALYFCASSPYGGLQETQYFGPGTRLLVL.

The chain has TRBV9 and TRBJ2-1; 8 bases line up with TRBD2. The CDR3 consists of 15 residues. V dropped 0 bases and J dropped 7; count of bases not matched to a gene: 6. Germline V gene data show CDR1 as SGDLS and CDR2 as YYNGEE. CDR3 region: CASSVAPAGVNEQFF. In DNA form, the CDR3 reads TGTGCCAGCAGCGTAGCCCCAGCGGGGGTGAATGAGCAGTTCTTC.

The chain recombines TRBV19 with TRBJ2-2; no firm D call. Looked up from germline, CDR1 is LNHDA and CDR2 is SQIVND (reference sequence). This CDR3 contains 14 residues. Trimming stripped 5 bases from V and 0 bases from J, with 7 bases between. CDR3: CASSGLANTGELFF. The CDR3 region has the DNA TGTGCCAGTAGTGGGCTGGCGAACACCGGGGAGCTGTTTTTT.

This clone has just one count. The V and J genes are TRBV29-1 and TRBJ1-1; D is ambiguous. Germline V lookup: CDR1 SQVTM, CDR2 ANQGSEA. V lost 5 bases and J 1 base, leaving 8 bases between the germline ends. This CDR3 region has 12 residues. CDR3 sequence (DNA): TGCAGCGTTTTGCAGACGAACACTGAAGCTTTCTTT. Protein: CSVLQTNTEAFF.